Listed below are T cell receptor beta chains from one sample, sequenced in a study of technical replicates of blood from a handful of donors. Some clones are missing from TCRdb's copy, which holds only in-frame ones; the method was immunoSEQ multiplex PCR. The sample lists about 70,000 clones, approximately 86% seen once, with more than 4.5% in the top ten. The sample was PBMCs. These TCRs come from a human donor in good health. Some clones in this sample may be carry-over from other donors' samples. CDR3s include the opening cysteine and the closing phenylalanine or tryptophan. D genes are given only for firm matches. For some rows the clone size is stated as once, few or many, or as a class when expanded; others skip it.

cdr3_aa cdr3_nt j_call clone_size v_call d_call
CASSESRTSGYEQYF TGCGCCAGCAGTGAGTCGAGAACTAGCGGTTACGAGCAGTACTTC TRBJ2-7 - TRBV10-2 TRBD2
CASSWGGRNTEAFF TGCGCCAGCAGCTGGGGTGGGAGGAACACTGAAGCTTTCTTT TRBJ1-1 - TRBV5-1 -
CASSLEASGPYEQYF TGTGCCAGCAGCTTAGAGGCTAGCGGTCCCTACGAGCAGTACTTC TRBJ2-7 - TRBV7-3 TRBD2
CASSVERTSTDTQYF TGTGCCAGCAGCGTAGAAAGGACTAGCACAGATACGCAGTATTTT TRBJ2-3 - TRBV9 -
CASSLETSGKYNEQFF TGTGCCAGCAGCTTAGAGACTAGCGGAAAATACAATGAGCAGTTCTTC TRBJ2-1 medium-sized TRBV7-6 TRBD2
CASSLSGGNTEAFF TGTGCCAGCAGCTTGTCTGGAGGGAACACTGAAGCTTTCTTT TRBJ1-1 - TRBV11-2 -
CASSLESSGDQETQYF TGTGCCAGCAGCTTAGAGTCTAGCGGGGACCAAGAGACCCAGTACTTC TRBJ2-5 - TRBV7-6 TRBD2
CASSLPGKIGNTIYF TGTGCCAGCAGCTTGCCAGGAAAGATCGGAAACACCATATATTTT TRBJ1-3 - TRBV5-6 -
CASELWTNEAFF TGTGCCAGCGAGTTGTGGACTAATGAAGCTTTCTTT TRBJ1-1 few TRBV21-1 -
CASTPVGGVNTEAFF TGCGCCAGCACCCCTGTAGGGGGTGTGAACACTGAAGCTTTCTTT TRBJ1-1 - TRBV5-1 -
CASGPPWGTSGSETQYF TGTGCTAGTGGTCCCCCTTGGGGGACTAGCGGGAGTGAGACCCAGTACTTC TRBJ2-5 - TRBV12-5 TRBD2
CAIRPRGARTSGDSTDTQYF TGTGCCATCAGACCTCGAGGGGCACGGACTAGCGGGGATAGCACAGATACGCAGTATTTT TRBJ2-3 - TRBV10-3 TRBD2
CASTKGSRSPYNEQFF TGTGCCAGCACCAAGGGGTCACGTAGCCCCTACAATGAGCAGTTCTTC TRBJ2-1 - TRBV16 -
CASTFGSSGNTIYF TGTGCCAGCACCTTTGGGAGCTCTGGAAACACCATATATTTT TRBJ1-3 - TRBV7-2 -
CASSLGGSSGSYEQYF TGCGCCAGCAGCTTGGGTGGGTCTAGCGGATCCTACGAGCAGTACTTC TRBJ2-7 - TRBV5-1 TRBD2